The source of this T cell receptor beta chain is a study of T cell clusters in autoimmune cytopenias. The length of the CDR3 is 14 residues. CDR1 is LNHDA, CDR2 SQIVND, per germline (reference sequence). The study, taken as a whole, reports: TRB repertoire shifts in secondary cytopenia and chronic lymphocytic leukemia mostly reflected lymphoma, not autoimmunity. Active autoimmune hepatitis patients had almost three-fold fewer exclusive TRB clusters than healthy donors. The T cell clusters came from computational analysis alone and lack functional validation.

One tube held mixed TRB-A and TRB-B primer pools for touch-down PCR. After re-calling the multiplex PCR reads, TCRdb lists one entry per CDR3 protein, DNA absent. The table counts a few thousand distinct CDR3 sequences; roughly a fifth lies in the top ten. Each sample's input was roughly 270 ng genomic DNA, 35,000 to 40,000 genome equivalents. Considering frequency, this clonotype is medium-sized (0.01 to 0.1%). Its cognate antigen is unknown. In addition, the sample was reused for a study of T cell repertoires in aging, cancer and after chemotherapy. From that paper: Compared with age-matched healthy donors, untreated hematological or solid cancer patients showed higher blood TCR clonality.

The receptor's source is a human donor in good health. The chain is built from TRBV19 and TRBJ1-5. Sequencing was done on a sample of peripheral blood. CDR3 protein: CASRSLSGNQPQHF.